A selection of T cell receptor beta chains follows, all from one sample in a study of T-cell memory formation after mild COVID-19. A single record per CDR3 protein comes from TCRdb applying MiXCR to the 5' RACE reads. The sample carries under 300,000 distinct CDR3 sequences, less than 9.5% recorded once. Sequencing used PBMCs or a T cell subset sorted from them (not recorded which). These receptor sequences come from a man between 18 and 35 years old who had mild COVID-19 (a few samples of this study predate the infection). Cell type and time point are not known. The CDR3 runs from the conserved cysteine through the conserved F or W. The D gene is left open where the match is weak. Some rows mark clone size as missing; the rest say once, few, many or name a class of expanded clone.

TRBJ2-7,TRBV10-1,.,10,.,CASRGDEQYF,TGCGCCAGCAGGGGGGACGAGCAGTACTTC
TRBJ2-5,TRBV10-3,.,15,.,CAISESQGGQETQYF,TGTGCCATCAGTGAATCTCAGGGAGGCCAAGAGACCCAGTACTTC
TRBJ1-3,TRBV30,.,14,.,CAWSGGLPGNTIYF,TGTGCCTGGAGTGGTGGGTTACCTGGAAACACCATATATTTT
TRBJ1-3,TRBV4-1,TRBD1,17,.,CASSQGRQGRTGNTIYF,TGCGCCAGCAGCCAAGGCCGACAGGGGAGGACTGGAAACACCATATATTTT
TRBJ2-1,TRBV6-4,.,13,.,CASSESPYNEQFF,TGTGCCAGCAGTGAGTCACCCTACAATGAGCAGTTCTTC
TRBJ1-5,TRBV4-2,.,13,.,CASSLRINQPQHF,TGTGCCAGCAGCCTCCGCATAAATCAGCCCCAGCATTTT
TRBJ2-2,TRBV2,TRBD1,14,few,CASSRGRDTGELFF,TGTGCCAGCAGTAGGGGGCGAGACACCGGGGAGCTGTTTTTT
TRBJ2-7,TRBV2,TRBD2,14,.,CASSEASGGPEQYF,TGTGCCAGCAGTGAAGCCAGCGGGGGCCCGGAGCAGTACTTC
TRBJ2-2,TRBV5-1,.,14,.,CASSLSGVTGELFF,TGCGCCAGCAGCTTGAGTGGTGTAACCGGGGAGCTGTTTTTT
TRBJ2-1,TRBV20-1,TRBD1,15,.,CSARDRTGTYNEQFF,TGCAGTGCTAGAGATCGGACAGGGACCTACAATGAGCAGTTCTTC
TRBJ1-3,TRBV12-3/TRBV12-4,.,14,.,CASNRLSSGNTIYF,TGTGCCAGCAACCGACTCAGCTCTGGAAACACCATATATTTT
TRBJ2-5,TRBV5-1,TRBD1,14,few,CASSFTGDQETQYF,TGCGCCAGCAGCTTTACAGGGGACCAAGAGACCCAGTACTTC
TRBJ2-3,TRBV9,.,14,.,CASSLSQPSDTQYF,TGTGCCAGTTCCCTCTCGCAACCCTCAGATACGCAGTATTTT
TRBJ2-7,TRBV5-1,TRBD1,15,few,CASSLWTGAVYEQYF,TGCGCCAGCAGCTTGTGGACAGGGGCCGTGTACGAGCAGTACTTC
TRBJ1-4,TRBV2,.,16,few,CASSVRGALTNEKLFF,TGTGCCAGCAGTGTAAGGGGGGCGTTAACTAATGAAAAACTGTTTTTT
TRBJ2-3,TRBV15,.,12,many,CATSRGTHTQYF,TGTGCCACCAGCAGAGGAACTCATACGCAGTATTTT
TRBJ2-5,TRBV7-3,.,13,few,CASSRMGEETQYF,TGTGCCAGCAGCCGTATGGGAGAAGAGACCCAGTACTTC
TRBJ1-6,TRBV20-1,.,15,.,CSASIDSSYNSPLHF,TGCAGTGCTAGTATCGACAGCTCCTATAATTCACCCCTCCACTTT
TRBJ2-1,TRBV20-1,.,10,few,CSARDGEQFF,TGCAGTGCTAGAGATGGTGAGCAGTTCTTC
TRBJ1-2,TRBV29-1,TRBD1,11,.,CSDDREDGYTF,TGCAGCGACGACAGGGAAGATGGCTACACCTTC
TRBJ1-6,TRBV15,.,16,.,CATTRRADSYNSPLHF,TGTGCCACCACCCGTCGGGCCGACTCCTATAATTCACCCCTCCACTTT
TRBJ2-5,TRBV5-4,.,14,few,CASSPTGGEETQYF,TGTGCCAGCAGCCCCACCGGCGGAGAAGAGACCCAGTACTTC
TRBJ1-2,TRBV20-1,.,14,.,CSAPRAGVSYGYTF,TGCAGTGCTCCCCGGGCGGGGGTGAGCTATGGCTACACCTTC
TRBJ2-5,TRBV20-1,TRBD1,12,.,CSAPDRGETQYF,TGCAGTGCTCCAGACAGGGGGGAGACCCAGTACTTC
TRBJ1-5,TRBV12-3/TRBV12-4,.,13,few,CASSSQELQPQHF,TGTGCCAGCAGTTCCCAAGAACTCCAGCCCCAGCATTTT
TRBJ2-5,TRBV5-1,.,16,many,CASSLADTSSGETQYF,TGCGCCAGCAGCTTGGCGGACACCTCCTCGGGGGAGACCCAGTACTTC
TRBJ2-5,TRBV6-6,.,11,few,CASRKGETQYF,TGTGCCAGCAGGAAGGGAGAGACCCAGTACTTC
TRBJ2-7,TRBV14,.,16,many,CASSPTTGRVTYEQYF,TGTGCCAGCAGCCCAACGACAGGAAGGGTAACCTACGAGCAGTACTTC
TRBJ1-2,TRBV20-1,.,13,.,CSASPGRNYGYTF,TGCAGTGCTAGTCCAGGGAGGAACTATGGCTACACCTTC
TRBJ2-3,TRBV28,.,12,few,CASSAFTDTQYF,TGTGCCAGCAGCGCCTTCACAGATACGCAGTATTTT
TRBJ1-1,TRBV7-2,.,11,few,CASSSRMRAFF,TGTGCCAGCAGCTCCCGGATGAGAGCTTTCTTT
TRBJ2-7,TRBV18,.,14,few,CASSPQVPSYEQYF,TGTGCCAGCTCACCACAGGTTCCGTCCTACGAGCAGTACTTC
TRBJ2-1,TRBV5-1,TRBD2,14,few,CASSGEGWGHEQFF,TGCGCCAGCAGCGGGGAGGGATGGGGCCATGAGCAGTTCTTC
TRBJ2-3,TRBV20-1,.,12,few,CSPAGNRDTQYF,TGCAGTCCGGCGGGGAATCGTGATACGCAGTATTTT
TRBJ1-1,TRBV5-4,.,14,few,CASSWGTMNTEAFF,TGTGCCAGCAGCTGGGGGACCATGAACACTGAAGCTTTCTTT
TRBJ1-2,TRBV27,TRBD1,17,few,CASSPDLLTGRDYGYTF,TGTGCCAGCAGTCCGGACCTCCTGACAGGGAGAGACTATGGCTACACCTTC
TRBJ1-1,TRBV7-2,.,16,few,CASSGSRARVNTEAFF,TGTGCCAGCAGCGGCTCCAGGGCGCGGGTGAACACTGAAGCTTTCTTT
TRBJ2-3,TRBV6-5,TRBD1,14,many,CASSRQGATDTQYF,TGTGCCAGCAGTCGACAGGGGGCAACAGATACGCAGTATTTT
TRBJ1-4,TRBV5-1,.,14,few,CASSLGQDNEKLFF,TGCGCCAGCAGCTTGGGACAGGATAATGAAAAACTGTTTTTT
TRBJ2-7,TRBV6-5,TRBD1,13,many,CASSRDRDYEQYF,TGTGCCAGCAGTCGTGACAGGGACTACGAGCAGTACTTC
TRBJ2-7,TRBV12-3/TRBV12-4,TRBD2,13,few,CASSLAGGSEQYF,TGTGCCAGCAGTTTAGCGGGAGGGAGCGAGCAGTACTTC
TRBJ1-2,TRBV20-1,.,16,few,CSATFTAPIFGYGYTF,TGCAGTGCTACCTTCACGGCCCCCATCTTTGGCTATGGCTACACCTTC
TRBJ2-3,TRBV7-3,.,13,.,CASSPLGADTQYF,TGTGCCAGCAGTCCACTGGGGGCAGATACGCAGTATTTT
TRBJ1-1,TRBV24-1,.,12,few,CATEGGNTEAFF,TGTGCCACCGAAGGGGGGAACACTGAAGCTTTCTTT
TRBJ2-2,TRBV3-1,TRBD2,18,few,CASSPLHLAGGNTGELFF,TGTGCCAGCAGCCCACTTCACCTAGCGGGGGGGAACACCGGGGAGCTGTTTTTT
TRBJ2-3,TRBV7-3,.,14,few,CASALEWGTDTQYF,TGTGCCAGCGCCCTGGAGTGGGGTACAGATACGCAGTATTTT
TRBJ2-3,TRBV7-2,.,16,many,CASTTSPGGGTDTQYF,TGTGCCAGCACCACTTCCCCCGGGGGTGGCACAGATACGCAGTATTTT
TRBJ2-1,TRBV5-4,.,12,.,CASSPLGDEQFF,TGTGCCAGCAGCCCGCTCGGCGATGAGCAGTTCTTC
TRBJ1-1,TRBV2,.,10,.,CASSAAGAFF,TGTGCCAGCAGTGCCGCGGGAGCTTTCTTT
TRBJ2-1,TRBV6-2/TRBV6-3,.,15,many,CASSHRDVSYNEQFF,TGTGCCAGCAGTCACCGGGACGTCTCCTACAATGAGCAGTTCTTC
TRBJ1-5,TRBV4-1,.,13,.,CASSNGVDQPQHF,TGCGCCAGCAGTAACGGAGTCGATCAGCCCCAGCATTTT
TRBJ2-1,TRBV5-1,TRBD2,15,many,CASSWSLSGSNEQFF,TGCGCCAGCAGCTGGAGTCTCAGCGGGAGCAATGAGCAGTTCTTC
TRBJ2-2,TRBV29-1,.,13,.,CSVEETKTGELFF,TGCAGCGTTGAAGAGACCAAGACCGGGGAGCTGTTTTTT